This TCR beta chain was sequenced in a study of T cells in localized non-small cell lung cancer. Sequencing used immunoSEQ multiplex PCR; TCRdb keeps in-frame clones, though not all of them. The repertoire has 40,000 to 60,000 clones, around 90% of them found once; the top ten carry about 15%. Study observations and caveats: Multi-region tumor sequencing was not done, so intratumor heterogeneity could not be excluded. Uninvolved adjacent lung showed peak T cell clonality, exceeding tumor. Detection in adjacent lung was observed for a median approximately 53 of the top 100 tumor clones. Those with higher blood T cell density had longer overall survival.

Germline CDR1 MNHEY, CDR2 SMNVEV (reference sequence). V gave up 4 bases and J gave up 5 bases, with 14 bases separating them. This CDR3 region has 15 residues. Concerning this clone: As yet, its antigen is unknown.

The rearrangement joins TRBV27 to TRBJ1-4, with no clear D. Here the sequenced sample was PBMCs, taken before any cancer treatment. This sequence was found in a female donor with stage II lung adenocarcinoma. As DNA, the CDR3 is TGTGCCAGCAGTTCACCAATGGCCGCGAATGAAAAACTGTTTTTT. Its translation is CASSSPMAANEKLFF.